A selection of T cell receptor beta chains follows, all from one sample in a study of cytomegalovirus exposure and HLA in healthy donors. Some clones are missing from TCRdb's copy, which holds only in-frame ones; the method was immunoSEQ multiplex PCR. The sample contains fewer than 300,000 clones, about four fifths of which appear only once. The sample consisted of PBMCs. These receptors all stem from a girl aged 2-9 years in good health and CMV-seronegative. Both conserved end residues are trimmed from each CDR3. A D gene is named only where the DNA matches it firmly.

v_call d_call cdr3_aa
TRBV6-1 - ASSERPPQGWKSPLH
TRBV6-5 TRBD2 ASSYTGLASYEQY
TRBV30 TRBD1 AWTGPGTGQNSPLH
TRBV27 - ASREGGGGTEAF
TRBV7-3 TRBD1 ASSRTGGAPGELF
TRBV19 - ASSIHGLVSSPLH
TRBV5-1 - ASRDLGGNTGELF
TRBV15 TRBD2 ATSRDQLAWDEQF
TRBV19 - ASSQEPRGNQPQH
TRBV30 TRBD1 AWSDRRDSSRRTEAF
TRBV5-6 TRBD1 ASSLRDSSQPQH
TRBV5-1 - ASSLARLGVLSEQY
TRBV6-5 - ASSSSGGFLNTEAF
TRBV19 TRBD1 ASSPGTGNYGYT
TRBV2 - ASSSLDTQY
TRBV7-2 TRBD2 ASSLLAGGNNEQF
TRBV7-9 - ASSLAQYNEAF
TRBV25-1 - ASSDLTGGGLGTGELF
TRBV27 TRBD1 ASSLLGQGLTEAF
TRBV7-9 - ASSLVPQGQETQY
TRBV19 - ASSIGAGKSYEQY
TRBV5-3 TRBD2 ARSLSLAGDGCNEQF
TRBV6-6 - ASAGPDSNQPQH
TRBV5-6 - ASASGRNSPLH
TRBV7-8 TRBD1 ASSPLAGRGISNQPQH
TRBV29-1 TRBD2 SVASGIGNEQF
TRBV30 - AWGGGLSNYGYT